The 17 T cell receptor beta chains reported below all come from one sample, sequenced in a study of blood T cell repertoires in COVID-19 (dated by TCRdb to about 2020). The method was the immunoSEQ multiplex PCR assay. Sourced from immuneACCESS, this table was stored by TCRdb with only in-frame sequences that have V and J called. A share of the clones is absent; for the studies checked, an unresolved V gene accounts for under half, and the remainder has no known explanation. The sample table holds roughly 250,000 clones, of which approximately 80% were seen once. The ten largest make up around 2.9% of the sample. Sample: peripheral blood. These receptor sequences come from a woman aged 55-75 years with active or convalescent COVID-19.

In DNA form, the CDR3 reads TGCGCCAGCAGCTTCGGACATGGACAGCTGAACACTGAAGCTTTCTTT. Residues: CASSFGHGQLNTEAFF. The chain is built from TRBV5-1 and TRBJ1-1, with D perhaps matching TRBD1 (6 bases). From germline, CDR1 is SGHRS and CDR2 YFSETQ. The CDR3 runs 16 residues. The V end was cut by 2 bases, the J end by 0 bases, with 14 bases between.

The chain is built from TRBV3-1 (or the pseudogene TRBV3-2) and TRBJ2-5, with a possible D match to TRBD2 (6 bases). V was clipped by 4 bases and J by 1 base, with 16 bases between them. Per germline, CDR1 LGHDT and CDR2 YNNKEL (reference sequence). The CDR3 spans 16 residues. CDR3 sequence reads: CASSLRRTKLQETQYF. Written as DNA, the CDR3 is TGTGCCAGCAGCCTAAGGAGGACTAAGCTCCAAGAGACCCAGTACTTC.

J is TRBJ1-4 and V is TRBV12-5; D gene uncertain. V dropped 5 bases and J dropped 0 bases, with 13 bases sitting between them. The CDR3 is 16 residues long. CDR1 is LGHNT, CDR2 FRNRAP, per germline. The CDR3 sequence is CASGQAPSTTNEKLFF. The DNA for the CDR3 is TGTGCTAGTGGTCAAGCGCCCAGCACAACTAATGAAAAACTGTTTTTT.

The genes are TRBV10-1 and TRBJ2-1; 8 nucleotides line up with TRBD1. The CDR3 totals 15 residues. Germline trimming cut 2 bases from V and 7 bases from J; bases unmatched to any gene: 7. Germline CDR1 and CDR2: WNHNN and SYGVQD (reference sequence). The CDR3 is CASSEGQGMRNEQFF. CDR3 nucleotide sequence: TGCGCCAGCAGTGAGGGACAGGGAATGAGGAATGAGCAGTTCTTC.

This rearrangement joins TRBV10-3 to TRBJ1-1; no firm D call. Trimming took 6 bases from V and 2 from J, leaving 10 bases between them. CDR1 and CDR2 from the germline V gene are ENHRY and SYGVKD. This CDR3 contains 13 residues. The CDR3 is CAISPLANTEAFF. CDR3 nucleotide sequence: TGTGCCATCAGCCCACTCGCTAACACTGAAGCTTTCTTT.

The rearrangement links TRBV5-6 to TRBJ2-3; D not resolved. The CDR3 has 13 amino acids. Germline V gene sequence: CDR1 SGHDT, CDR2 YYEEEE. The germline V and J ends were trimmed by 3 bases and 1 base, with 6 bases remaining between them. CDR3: CASSSRGTDTQYF. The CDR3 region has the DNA TGTGCCAGCAGCTCCCGGGGCACAGATACGCAGTATTTT.

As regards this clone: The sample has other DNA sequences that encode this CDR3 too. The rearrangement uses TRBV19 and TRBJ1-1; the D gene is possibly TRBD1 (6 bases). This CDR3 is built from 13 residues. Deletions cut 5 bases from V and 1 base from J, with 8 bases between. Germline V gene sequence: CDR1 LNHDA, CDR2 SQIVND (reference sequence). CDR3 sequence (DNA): TGTGCCAGTAGTGACAGGCCGAACACTGAAGCTTTCTTT. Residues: CASSDRPNTEAFF.

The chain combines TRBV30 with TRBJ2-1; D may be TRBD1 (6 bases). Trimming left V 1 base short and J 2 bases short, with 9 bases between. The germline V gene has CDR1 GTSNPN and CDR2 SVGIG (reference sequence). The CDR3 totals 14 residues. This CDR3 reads CAWSGQATYNEQFF. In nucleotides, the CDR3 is TGTGCCTGGAGTGGACAGGCTACCTACAATGAGCAGTTCTTC.

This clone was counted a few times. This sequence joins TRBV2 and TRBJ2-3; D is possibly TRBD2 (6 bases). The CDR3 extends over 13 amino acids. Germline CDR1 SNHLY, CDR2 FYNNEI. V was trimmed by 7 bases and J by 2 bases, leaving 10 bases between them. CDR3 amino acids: CASMRDDTDTQYF. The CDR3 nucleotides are TGTGCCAGCATGCGGGACGACACAGATACGCAGTATTTT.

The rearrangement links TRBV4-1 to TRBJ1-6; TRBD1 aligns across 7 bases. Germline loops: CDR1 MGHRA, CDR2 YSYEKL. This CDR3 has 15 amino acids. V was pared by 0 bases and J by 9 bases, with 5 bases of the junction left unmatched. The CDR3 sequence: CASSQDTGEGSPLHF. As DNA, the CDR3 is TGCGCCAGCAGCCAAGATACAGGGGAAGGTTCACCCCTCCACTTT.

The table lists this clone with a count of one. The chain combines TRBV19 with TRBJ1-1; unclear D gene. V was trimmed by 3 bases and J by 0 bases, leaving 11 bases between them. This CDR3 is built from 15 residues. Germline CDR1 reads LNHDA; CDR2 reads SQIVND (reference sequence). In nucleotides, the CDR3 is TGTGCCAGTAGTATCCGCGAAATACTGAACACTGAAGCTTTCTTT. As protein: CASSIREILNTEAFF.

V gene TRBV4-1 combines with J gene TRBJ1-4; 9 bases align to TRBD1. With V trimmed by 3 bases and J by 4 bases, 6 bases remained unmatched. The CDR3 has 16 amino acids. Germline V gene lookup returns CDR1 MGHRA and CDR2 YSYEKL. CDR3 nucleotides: TGCGCCAGCAGCCAGTTGGCGGGACAGGGTAATGAAAAACTGTTTTTT. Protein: CASSQLAGQGNEKLFF.

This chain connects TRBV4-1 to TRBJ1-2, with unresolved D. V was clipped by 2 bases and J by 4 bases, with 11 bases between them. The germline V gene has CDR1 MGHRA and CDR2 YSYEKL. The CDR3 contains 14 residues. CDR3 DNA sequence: TGCGCCAGCAGCCAAAAACAGATCTTCTATGGCTACACCTTC. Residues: CASSQKQIFYGYTF.

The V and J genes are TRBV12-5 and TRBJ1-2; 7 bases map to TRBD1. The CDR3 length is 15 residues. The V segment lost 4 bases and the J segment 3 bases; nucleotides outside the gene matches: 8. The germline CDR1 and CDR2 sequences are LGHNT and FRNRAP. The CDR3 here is CASGSLEGGDYGYTF. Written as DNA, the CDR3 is TGTGCTAGTGGTTCCCTCGAAGGGGGCGACTATGGCTACACCTTC.

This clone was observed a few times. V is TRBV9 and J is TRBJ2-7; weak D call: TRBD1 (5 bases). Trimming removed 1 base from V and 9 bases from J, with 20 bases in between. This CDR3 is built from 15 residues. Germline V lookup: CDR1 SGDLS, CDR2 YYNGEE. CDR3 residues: CASSVYGAATQGQYF. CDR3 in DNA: TGTGCCAGCAGCGTATACGGCGCGGCCACTCAGGGGCAGTACTTC. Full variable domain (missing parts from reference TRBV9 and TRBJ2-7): DSGVTQTPKHLITATGQRVTLRCSPRSGDLSVYWYQQSLDQGLQFLIQYYNGEERAKGNILERFSAQQFPDLHSELNLSSLELGDSALYFCASSVYGAATQGQYFGPGTRLTVT.

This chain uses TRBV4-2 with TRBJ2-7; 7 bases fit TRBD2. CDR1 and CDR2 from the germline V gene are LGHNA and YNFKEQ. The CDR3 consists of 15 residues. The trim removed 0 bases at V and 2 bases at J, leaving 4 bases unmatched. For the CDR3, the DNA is TGTGCCAGCAGCCAAGATCACCGGGGGGCCTACGAGCAGTACTTC. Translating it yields CASSQDHRGAYEQYF.

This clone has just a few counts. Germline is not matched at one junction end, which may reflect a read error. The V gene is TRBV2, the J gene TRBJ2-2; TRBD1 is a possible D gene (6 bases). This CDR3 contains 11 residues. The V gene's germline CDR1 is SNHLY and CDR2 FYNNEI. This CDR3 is CAGRGAGELFF. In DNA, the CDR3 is TGTGCCGGCAGGGGAGCCGGGGAGCTGTTTTTT.